The 28 T cell receptor beta chains listed next were all sequenced from one sample in a study of T cells in localized non-small cell lung cancer. Profiling relied on immunoSEQ multiplex PCR, and the TCRdb table lists in-frame clones only, not all of them. The table lists around 55,000 clones, around 84% of them singletons. Specimen: PBMCs, collected before any cancer treatment. The receptors were gathered from a female donor with stage II lung adenocarcinoma.

CDR3 in DNA: TGCAGCGTTGGGCAGGGCGCACTATCCTACAATGAGCAGTTCTTC. Its translation is CSVGQGALSYNEQFF. The V and J genes are TRBV29-1 and TRBJ2-1; TRBD1 is a possible D gene (5 bases). Trimming took off 4 bases at V and 1 base at J, with 14 bases between the two ends. Germline V gene data show CDR1 as SQVTM and CDR2 as ANQGSEA. This CDR3 has 15 amino acids.

The DNA for the CDR3 is TGTGCCAGCCGGGACGGGATTGCGAACACTGAAGCTTTCTTT. Translating it yields CASRDGIANTEAFF. The chain recombines TRBV2 with TRBJ1-1; TRBD1 might be the D (5 bases). The CDR3 sequence is 14 residues long. Germline V lookup: CDR1 SNHLY, CDR2 FYNNEI. The ends were cut back, 8 bases at V and 1 base at J, with 14 bases in the middle.

The rearrangement joins TRBV6-5 to TRBJ1-1; unclear D gene. The germline V gene has CDR1 MNHEY and CDR2 SVGAGI. V gave up 0 bases and J gave up 9 bases, with 8 bases separating them. This CDR3 region has 12 residues. The CDR3 spells CASSYSSGKAFF. DNA for the CDR3: TGTGCCAGCAGTTACTCGTCAGGAAAAGCTTTCTTT.

The chain links TRBV27 to TRBJ2-1; D is uncertain. This CDR3 comprises 14 residues. CDR1 is MNHEY, CDR2 SMNVEV, per germline (reference sequence). The ends were cut back, 4 bases at V and 0 bases at J, with 7 bases in the middle. CDR3 DNA: TGTGCCAGCAGTTCAGGTGGCTCCTACAATGAGCAGTTCTTC. This translates into CASSSGGSYNEQFF.

This rearrangement joins TRBV5-1 to TRBJ2-7; TRBD1 agrees at 12 bases. This CDR3 spans 14 amino acids. CDR1 is SGHRS and CDR2 is YFSETQ in the germline V gene. J lost 5 bases, V lost 5 bases, and 5 bases had no gene match. For the CDR3, the DNA is TGCGCCAGCAGTTGGGACAGGGGGCACGACGAGCAGTACTTC. As protein: CASSWDRGHDEQYF.

The rearrangement joins TRBV6-1 to TRBJ2-5, with TRBD2 as a possible D gene (6 bases). CDR3 size: 14 residues. Germline V CDR1 and CDR2: MNHNS, SASEGT. The ends were cut back, 4 bases at V and 2 bases at J, with 11 bases in the middle. As DNA, the CDR3 is TGTGCCAGCAGTGGTCTCCGGGGGCAAGAGACCCAGTACTTC. Protein sequence: CASSGLRGQETQYF.

A few counts support this clone. The J gene is TRBJ1-2, the V gene TRBV27; 11 nucleotides line up with TRBD1. Germline V lookup: CDR1 MNHEY, CDR2 SMNVEV (reference sequence). V shed 3 bases, J shed 7 bases, and the junction held 7 bases outside the gene matches. The CDR3 runs 15 residues. CDR3: CASSFGGQGEGGYTF. The DNA of the CDR3 is TGTGCCAGCAGTTTTGGGGGACAGGGGGAAGGTGGCTACACCTTC.

The chain uses TRBV15 and TRBJ2-3; D is undetermined. This CDR3 is built from 13 residues. Germline values: CDR1 LNHNV, CDR2 YYDKDF (reference sequence). Trimming pared 0 bases from V and 5 bases from J, leaving 6 bases between. The DNA for the CDR3 is TGTGCCACCAGCAGAGATCCACAAGATACGCAGTATTTT. Translation gives CATSRDPQDTQYF.

The chain joins TRBV19 to TRBJ1-3; D unclear. This CDR3 comprises 16 residues. The V gene's germline CDR1 is LNHDA and CDR2 SQIVND (reference sequence). V was trimmed by 8 bases and J by 4 bases, leaving 21 bases between them. CDR3 sequence: CASHHGSAPSGNTIYF. DNA for the CDR3: TGTGCCAGTCACCACGGTTCAGCGCCCTCCGGAAACACCATATATTTT.

This sequence joins TRBV6-1 and TRBJ1-1; 7 nucleotides align to TRBD1. This CDR3 has 14 residues. V shed 4 bases and J 4 bases; nucleotides not matched to a gene: 6. Germline assignment: CDR1 MNHNS and CDR2 SASEGT. For the CDR3, the DNA is TGTGCCAGCAGTGCCAAGGGGGCGGGCACTGAAGCTTTCTTT. Its protein is CASSAKGAGTEAFF.

The V and J genes are TRBV18 and TRBJ2-7, with D perhaps TRBD2 (5 bases). CDR1 and CDR2 (germline): KGHSH, LQKENI. V shed 3 bases and J shed 5 bases, with 11 bases lying between them. CDR3 length: 13 residues. CDR3 DNA: TGTGCCAGCTCACCCCCTCACGGGGACGAGCAGTACTTC. Translating gives CASSPPHGDEQYF. Supplemented by reference TRBV18 and TRBJ2-7, the full variable domain reads NAGVMQNPRHLVRRRGQEARLRCSPMKGHSHVYWYRQLPEEGLKFMVYLQKENIIDESGMPKERFSAEFPKEGPSILRIQQVVRGDSAAYFCASSPPHGDEQYFGPGTRLTVT.

The chain couples TRBV2 to TRBJ1-4; the D is unclear. Germline lookup yields CDR1 SNHLY and CDR2 FYNNEI. Between the trimmed V and J ends, which lost 4 bases and 1 base, there was a span of 10 bases. The CDR3 is 15 amino acids. The CDR3, as DNA: TGTGCCAGCAGTGGCTCGGACGGAACTAATGAAAAACTGTTTTTT. It specifies CASSGSDGTNEKLFF.

V is TRBV5-1 and J is TRBJ2-2; 7 nucleotides align to TRBD2. In germline, CDR1 is SGHRS, CDR2 YFSETQ. This CDR3 has 15 residues. With 2 bases clipped from V and 0 bases from J, the junction kept 1 base outside the gene matches. The CDR3 spells CASSLGLANTGELFF. CDR3 DNA sequence: TGCGCCAGCAGCTTAGGACTAGCGAACACCGGGGAGCTGTTTTTT.

This clone was detected only a few times. This chain connects TRBV6-5 to TRBJ1-1; no clear D gene. The germline V gene encodes CDR1 MNHEY and CDR2 SVGAGI. The germline V and J ends were trimmed by 2 bases and 4 bases, with 8 bases remaining between them. The CDR3 is 13 residues long. The CDR3 sequence is CASSYGRTTEAFF. The CDR3 region has the DNA TGTGCCAGCAGTTACGGGAGGACCACTGAAGCTTTCTTT.

The chain has TRBV9 and TRBJ1-4, with a possible D match to TRBD1 (6 bases). Germline values: CDR1 SGDLS, CDR2 YYNGEE. This CDR3 comprises 14 residues. V dropped 1 base and J dropped 7 bases, with 11 bases sitting between them. CDR3 residues: CASSVSGGGEKLFF. The DNA for the CDR3 is TGTGCCAGCAGCGTAAGTGGAGGGGGTGAAAAACTGTTTTTT.

The V and J genes are TRBV27 and TRBJ1-5; TRBD1 matches 11 bases. Germline trimming cut 0 bases from V and 5 bases from J; bases unmatched to any gene: 3. Germline V CDR1 and CDR2: MNHEY, SMNVEV (reference sequence). This CDR3 is 16 amino acids long. The CDR3 loop is CASSLSRTGGYQPQHF. The CDR3 DNA is TGTGCCAGCAGTTTATCCAGGACAGGGGGCTATCAGCCCCAGCATTTT.

This chain links TRBV6-4 with TRBJ1-2; 7 bases are a match to TRBD1. V lost 0 bases and J lost 5; bases outside the gene matches: 6. This CDR3 comprises 15 residues. Germline-derived CDR1 and CDR2 are MRHNA and SNTAGT. The CDR3 DNA follows: TGTGCCAGCAGTGACTCGAGCGCAGGGGGGTATGGCTACACCTTC. This translates into CASSDSSAGGYGYTF.

V gene TRBV6-5 combines with J gene TRBJ1-1, with D possibly being TRBD1 (6 bases). CDR1 and CDR2 (germline): MNHEY, SVGAGI. The V and J ends lost 2 bases and 4 bases respectively, with 11 bases between them. The CDR3 is 14 residues long. For the CDR3, the DNA is TGTGCCAGCAGTTACGGGGGGCTAAGCACTGAAGCTTTCTTT. Residues: CASSYGGLSTEAFF.

The V and J genes are TRBV9 and TRBJ2-7; 9 nucleotides line up with TRBD1. The CDR3 is made up of 14 amino acids. Germline V lookup: CDR1 SGDLS, CDR2 YYNGEE. Trimming at V came to 4 bases and at J to 4 bases, leaving 6 bases not matched to a gene. CDR3 loop: CASSSQGQGYEQYF. Here the CDR3 DNA reads TGTGCCAGCAGCTCACAGGGACAGGGTTACGAGCAGTACTTC.

The rearrangement links TRBV30 to TRBJ1-5, with D possibly matching TRBD1 (5 bases). Trimming stripped 2 bases from V and 5 bases from J, with 10 bases between. The germline gives CDR1 GTSNPN, CDR2 SVGIG (reference sequence). The CDR3 spans 13 residues. The chain's CDR3 is CAWSPQGDQPQHF. In DNA, the CDR3 is TGTGCCTGGAGTCCGCAGGGAGATCAGCCCCAGCATTTT.

This rearrangement joins TRBV5-1 to TRBJ1-1, with D unclear. Trimming took 0 bases from V and 3 from J, leaving 12 bases between them. CDR3 length: 15 residues. Germline CDR1 SGHRS, CDR2 YFSETQ. The DNA of the CDR3 is TGCGCCAGCAGCTTGGACTTTCACGGGGACACTGAAGCTTTCTTT. It encodes CASSLDFHGDTEAFF. Using reference TRBV5-1 and TRBJ1-1 for the parts outside the CDR3, the full variable domain is KAGVTQTPRYLIKTRGQQVTLSCSPISGHRSVSWYQQTPGQGLQFLFEYFSETQRNKGNFPGRFSGRQFSNSRSEMNVSTLELGDSALYLCASSLDFHGDTEAFFGQGTRLTVV.

The rearrangement joins TRBV6-1 to TRBJ1-2, with D possibly being TRBD1 (5 bases). CDR1 MNHNS and CDR2 SASEGT come from the germline V gene. V lost 4 bases, J lost 2 bases, and 8 bases lay in between. This CDR3 comprises 13 residues. Here the CDR3 DNA reads TGTGCCAGCAGTGCTTGGGGGAACTATGGCTACACCTTC. This sequence encodes CASSAWGNYGYTF.

The chain is built from TRBV5-1 and TRBJ1-1, with 7 bases that match TRBD1. The CDR3 has 15 amino acids. With 1 base clipped from V and 2 bases from J, the junction kept 5 bases outside the gene matches. Per the germline V gene, CDR1 is SGHRS and CDR2 is YFSETQ. The CDR3 nucleotides read TGCGCCAGCAGCTTGCAGACAGGGCCAAACACTGAAGCTTTCTTT. It codes for CASSLQTGPNTEAFF.

The rearrangement links TRBV11-2 to TRBJ1-2; 7 positions match TRBD1. This CDR3 is built from 16 residues. With V trimmed by 1 base and J by 5 bases, 10 bases remained unmatched. Germline V gene sequence: CDR1 SGHAT, CDR2 FQNNGV. This chain's CDR3 is CASSLAGRGSGYGYTF. CDR3 nucleotide sequence: TGTGCCAGCAGCTTAGCCGGCAGGGGGTCGGGATATGGCTACACCTTC.

The chain employs TRBV4-1 and TRBJ1-1; 11 nucleotides match TRBD1. V lost 4 bases and J lost 5; bases outside the gene matches: 9. From germline, CDR1 is MGHRA and CDR2 YSYEKL. The CDR3 sequence is 16 residues long. CDR3 sequence: CASSPDRGLERTEAFF. CDR3 in DNA: TGCGCCAGCAGCCCGGACAGGGGGCTCGAGCGGACTGAAGCTTTCTTT.

The genes are TRBV30 and TRBJ1-1; a possible D gene is TRBD1 (6 bases). The germline V gene has CDR1 GTSNPN and CDR2 SVGIG (reference sequence). Trimming took 2 bases from V and 6 from J, leaving 10 bases between them. This CDR3 is built from 12 residues. For the CDR3, the DNA is TGTGCCTGGAGTAGGGGGGCCGCTGAAGCTTTCTTT. Translation: CAWSRGAAEAFF.

The chain links TRBV5-1 to TRBJ1-4; 7 bases fit TRBD1. Germline V CDR1 and CDR2: SGHRS, YFSETQ. V dropped 4 bases and J dropped 8; count of bases not matched to a gene: 11. This CDR3 spans 15 amino acids. The CDR3 spells CASSITGDVGEKLFF. CDR3 bases: TGCGCCAGCAGCATCACAGGGGATGTCGGCGAAAAACTGTTTTTT.

The chain employs TRBV5-6 and TRBJ2-5, with a possible D match to TRBD1 (5 bases). Trimming pared 5 bases from V and 1 base from J, leaving 12 bases between. This CDR3 is built from 14 residues. The germline V gene encodes CDR1 SGHDT and CDR2 YYEEEE. Here the CDR3 DNA reads TGTGCCAGCAGATCCACAGGATTCCAAGAGACCCAGTACTTC. Protein product: CASRSTGFQETQYF.